The 19 T cell receptor beta chains in this list originate from one sample, sequenced in a study of blood T cells in healthy people across ages. Then a second PCR, running roughly 7 to 11 cycles, was carried out with a sample-barcoded 5' primer and a J-beta primer mix. TCRdb re-called the 5' RACE reads through MiXCR, storing one row per CDR3 protein. The data contain hundreds of thousands of distinct CDR3 sequences, roughly 56% of them singletons. Sequencing was done on a sample of blood. The receptors come from a man aged 40-49 years in good health.

In its sample, this clonotype was seen once. The chain links TRBV7-3 to TRBJ1-2; D possibly corresponds to TRBD1 (5 bases). V lost 5 bases and J lost 4, with 20 bases in between. Germline values: CDR1 SGHTA, CDR2 FQGTGA. The CDR3 length is 16 residues. The CDR3 protein is CASSPAGAERGYGYTF. The CDR3 DNA is TGTGCCAGCAGCCCGGCTGGGGCCGAACGGGGCTATGGCTACACCTTC.

In its sample, this clonotype was seen a few times. V gene TRBV7-2 combines with J gene TRBJ2-1; D call uncertain. Germline CDR1 and CDR2: SGHTA and FQGNSA. V was pared by 1 base and J by 2 bases, with 9 bases between. The CDR3 sequence is 15 residues long. In nucleotides, the CDR3 is TGTGCCAGCAGCTTAGACTGGAGCCCCTACAATGAGCAGTTCTTC. Protein product: CASSLDWSPYNEQFF. The full variable domain, completed using reference TRBV7-2 and TRBJ2-1, is GAGVSQSPSNKVTEKGKDVELRCDPISGHTALYWYRQSLGQGLEFLIYFQGNSAPDKSGLPSDRFSAERTGGSVSTLTIQRTQQEDSAVYLCASSLDWSPYNEQFFGPGTRLTVL.

The chain links TRBV11-2 to TRBJ2-7; D is perhaps TRBD1 (6 bases). The DNA end is more similar to TRBJ2-5, so the J call may be wrong. The CDR3 has 15 residues. In germline, CDR1 is SGHAT, CDR2 FQNNGV. In DNA form, the CDR3 reads TGTGCCAGCGCCGCCAGCAGGGGAGAAGGGGTGACCCAGTACTTC. This translates into CASAASRGEGVTQYF.

This chain joins TRBV29-1 and TRBJ2-7; D unclear. The CDR3 contains 11 residues. Germline CDR1 is SQVTM and CDR2 is ANQGSEA. V lost 4 bases to trimming and J lost 5 bases, with 9 bases between them. CDR3 in amino acids: CSVVLADEQYF. The CDR3, as DNA: TGCAGCGTTGTACTGGCGGACGAGCAGTACTTC.

This chain links TRBV5-1 with TRBJ2-3; 12 bases match TRBD2. Germline V CDR1 and CDR2: SGHRS, YFSETQ. This CDR3 has 18 amino acids. Trimming removed 2 bases from V and 6 bases from J; junction bases left unmatched: 13. This CDR3 reads CASSFQGRTSGIGDTQYF. The CDR3 coding sequence is TGCGCCAGCAGCTTCCAGGGCCGGACTAGCGGGATCGGGGATACGCAGTATTTT.

V usage is TRBV5-1 and J usage is TRBJ2-1, with TRBD2 identical over 11 bases. CDR1 and CDR2 from the germline V gene are SGHRS and YFSETQ. V gave up 8 bases and J gave up 7 bases; unmatched junction bases: 8. This CDR3 is built from 14 residues. The CDR3, as DNA: TGCGCCAGTACATTAGCGGGAGGGCAGAATGAGCAGTTCTTC. As protein: CASTLAGGQNEQFF.

The chain couples TRBV20-1 to TRBJ1-1, with D uncertain. This CDR3 has 12 residues. Germline CDR1 and CDR2: DFQATT and SNEGSKA (reference sequence). Deletions cut 4 bases from V and 1 base from J, with 7 bases between. CDR3 sequence: CSAKGGNTEAFF. The DNA of the CDR3 is TGCAGTGCTAAGGGTGGGAACACTGAAGCTTTCTTT.

This chain uses TRBV5-1 with TRBJ2-2; D ambiguous. This CDR3 contains 15 residues. Trimming removed 0 bases from V and 0 bases from J, with 6 bases in between. Germline V CDR1 and CDR2: SGHRS, YFSETQ. In DNA, the CDR3 is TGCGCCAGCAGCTTGGACGCCCCGAACACCGGGGAGCTGTTTTTT. This encodes CASSLDAPNTGELFF.

The V call is TRBV7-2, the J call TRBJ2-3; D may be TRBD2 (5 bases). Germline V gene lookup returns CDR1 SGHTA and CDR2 FQGNSA. V lost 6 bases to trimming and J lost 5 bases, with 6 bases between them. This CDR3 is 11 amino acids long. CDR3 sequence (DNA): TGTGCCAGCAGGGCGGGAGATACGCAGTATTTT. Protein sequence: CASRAGDTQYF.

This clonotype was found a few times. V is TRBV28 and J is TRBJ2-5; unclear D gene. Germline V gene data show CDR1 as MDHEN and CDR2 as SYDVKM. CDR3 length: 12 amino acids. Trimming removed 4 bases from V and 5 bases from J, with 8 bases in between. This CDR3 reads CASSSPTETQYF. The CDR3 nucleotides read TGTGCCAGCAGTTCTCCGACCGAGACCCAGTACTTC.

The CDR3 DNA reads as TGTGCCAGCAGGGGCGACAGGGATGGCGGGGAGCTGTTTTTT. This sequence encodes CASRGDRDGGELFF. The chain combines TRBV6-5 with TRBJ2-2; 7 bases fit TRBD1. The CDR3 sequence is 14 residues long. CDR1 and CDR2 (germline): MNHEY, SVGAGI. V shed 6 bases, J shed 7 bases, and the junction held 8 bases outside the gene matches.

The rearrangement joins TRBV4-3 to TRBJ2-7; 7 bases align to TRBD2. The CDR3 is 17 amino acids. V shed 1 base, J shed 3 bases, and the junction held 12 bases outside the gene matches. CDR1 is LGHNA and CDR2 is YSLEER in the germline V gene. The CDR3 spells CASSQGVSGVGRYEQYF. DNA for the CDR3: TGCGCCAGCAGCCAAGGCGTCAGCGGGGTTGGACGCTACGAGCAGTACTTC.

The CDR3 DNA reads TGTGCCAGCACCCCGGACAGGGCATTTGTGTTAGAGACCCAGTACTTC. This encodes CASTPDRAFVLETQYF. This chain uses TRBV28 with TRBJ2-5; 8 nucleotides align to TRBD1. The CDR3 totals 16 residues. Germline V gene sequence: CDR1 MDHEN, CDR2 SYDVKM. V shed 7 bases and J 4 bases; nucleotides not matched to a gene: 14.

V is TRBV5-6 and J is TRBJ2-7; TRBD2 matches at 8 bases. This CDR3 has 14 residues. Trimming removed 4 bases from V and 0 bases from J; junction bases left unmatched: 3. Germline V lookup: CDR1 SGHDT, CDR2 YYEEEE. The CDR3 reads CASSEGLVSYEQYF. The CDR3, as DNA: TGTGCCAGCAGCGAGGGACTAGTCTCCTACGAGCAGTACTTC.

This clonotype was seen only a few times. CDR3 region: CASSQDDGVGITEAFF. DNA for the CDR3: TGTGCCAGCAGCCAAGACGACGGAGTGGGAATCACTGAAGCTTTCTTT. The chain carries TRBV5-5 and TRBJ1-1; no reliable D call. Germline V gene data show CDR1 as SGHKS and CDR2 as YYEKEE (reference sequence). The CDR3 contains 16 residues. V was cut by 4 bases and J by 4 bases, with 20 bases left in between.

This clonotype was counted only a few times. CDR3 nucleotide sequence: TGTGCCAGCAGCCCCGGTGGGGTTGAAGCTTTCTTT. Amino acids: CASSPGGVEAFF. The chain has TRBV7-9 and TRBJ1-1; no firm D call. V gave up 5 bases and J gave up 7 bases, with 11 bases separating them. The V gene's germline CDR1 is SEHNR and CDR2 FQNEAQ (reference sequence). This CDR3 comprises 12 residues.

The V gene is TRBV25-1, the J gene TRBJ2-7, with D perhaps matching TRBD2 (6 bases). V lost 3 bases to trimming and J lost 3 bases, with 15 bases between them. Germline CDR1 is MGHDK and CDR2 is SYGVNS. CDR3 length: 15 amino acids. CDR3 nucleotides: TGTGCCAGCAGTGAGTCGGGCGGGAACCTCTACGAGCAGTACTTC. Translating gives CASSESGGNLYEQYF.

This clonotype showed up just a few times. The V and J genes are TRBV4-3 and TRBJ2-7, with D perhaps matching TRBD2 (6 bases). The CDR3 has 15 residues. The V gene's germline CDR1 is LGHNA and CDR2 YSLEER. Trimming stripped 3 bases from V and 2 bases from J, with 14 bases between. The CDR3 loop reads CASSQGRSGTYEQYF. DNA of the CDR3: TGCGCCAGCAGCCAGGGGAGGAGTGGGACCTACGAGCAGTACTTC.

The V and J genes are TRBV12-3 or TRBV12-4 and TRBJ1-1; D not certain. The CDR3 runs to 15 residues. V lost 5 bases to trimming and J lost 1 base, with 14 bases between them. The CDR3 sequence is CASSPRPFSNTEAFF. The CDR3 DNA reads as TGTGCCAGCAGTCCCCGTCCCTTCTCGAACACTGAAGCTTTCTTT.